The present T cell receptor beta chain was sequenced within a study of CD8+CD57+ T cells in acquired aplastic anemia. The use of genomic DNA as template underpinned the TCR beta VDJ and CDR3 profiling. TCRdb redid the calling of the reads with MiXCR, one entry per CDR3 protein. The sample has 400,000 to 500,000 distinct CDR3 sequences; 65% to 75% are singletons. This clonotype was seen ten or more times. Sequencing was carried out using sorted CD4+, CD8+, or CD8+CD57+ T cells (not recorded which) from PBMCs. The clonotype was recovered from a human donor in good health, serving as a control.

CDR3 nucleotides: TGTGCCACCAGGACAGGTAACACTGAAGCTTTCTTT. This gives the protein CATRTGNTEAFF. The V call is TRBV24-1, the J call TRBJ1-1, with D possibly being TRBD1 (6 bases). Germline lookup yields CDR1 KGHDR and CDR2 SFDVKD. V was cut by 7 bases and J by 2 bases, with 7 bases left in between. The CDR3 totals 12 residues.